This is a list of T cell receptor beta chains from one sample in a study of early T cells in non-severe SARS-CoV-2 infection. TCRdb reanalysed the 5' RACE reads using MiXCR and keeps one entry per CDR3 protein. The sample carries 25,000 to 35,000 distinct CDR3 sequences, 5.7% recorded once. Sequencing was performed on whole blood. The receptors were gathered from an adult who was a healthcare worker with PCR-confirmed SARS-CoV-2 infection or an uninfected control (not recorded which). CDR3s include the opening cysteine and the closing phenylalanine or tryptophan. D genes are given only for firm matches. Part of the rows lack a size; the others show once, few, many or a class for expanded clones.

>NA|15|TRBD1|TRBV12-3/TRBV12-4|TRBJ1-4
CASSLGQATNEKLFF
TGTGCCAGCAGTTTGGGACAGGCAACTAATGAAAAACTGTTTTTT
>NA|17|NA|TRBV10-1|TRBJ2-1
CASSDRSASGSNNEQFF
TGCGCCAGCAGCGACAGGAGTGCGAGCGGGTCGAACAATGAGCAGTTCTTC
>NA|12|NA|TRBV29-1|TRBJ1-1
CSVTGLNTEAFF
TGCAGCGTGACAGGACTAAACACTGAAGCTTTCTTT
>many|15|TRBD2|TRBV12-3/TRBV12-4|TRBJ2-3
CASSFSGSRTDTQYF
TGTGCCAGCAGTTTTAGCGGGAGTAGGACAGATACGCAGTATTTT
>many|11|NA|TRBV30|TRBJ1-2
CAYQTGWGYTF
TGTGCCTACCAGACAGGCTGGGGCTACACCTTC
>many|14|TRBD2|TRBV5-1|TRBJ2-7
CASSTGTSGSEQYF
TGCGCCAGCAGCACCGGGACTAGCGGGAGCGAGCAGTACTTC
>few|13|NA|TRBV28|TRBJ2-3
CASSSPRIRSTYF
TGTGCCAGCAGTTCTCCGAGGATCAGGTCGACGTATTTT
>few|17|NA|TRBV15|TRBJ2-3
CATSRVRSYRSTDTQYF
TGTGCCACCAGCAGGGTGAGGTCCTATCGTAGCACAGATACGCAGTATTTT
>NA|15|TRBD2|TRBV29-1|TRBJ2-2
CSVGAGEVWTGELFF
TGCAGCGTTGGAGCGGGAGAGGTTTGGACCGGGGAGCTGTTTTTT
>many|17|TRBD2|TRBV20-1|TRBJ2-1
CSPQRALAGGPGNEQFF
TGCAGTCCTCAGAGGGCCCTAGCGGGAGGGCCGGGAAATGAGCAGTTCTTC
>NA|14|TRBD1|TRBV5-1|TRBJ1-1
CASSWGDRDPEAFF
TGCGCCAGCAGCTGGGGGGACAGGGACCCTGAAGCTTTCTTT
>many|14|NA|TRBV6-6|TRBJ2-3
CASSRAGGTDTQYF
TGTGCCAGCAGTAGGGCAGGGGGCACAGATACGCAGTATTTT
>NA|14|NA|TRBV5-5|TRBJ2-7
CACSSRDSRWEQYF
TGTGCCTGCAGCTCCCGGGACTCCCGATGGGAGCAGTACTTC
>NA|14|NA|TRBV12-3/TRBV12-4|TRBJ2-7
CASSLGQGFYEQYF
TGTGCCAGCAGTTTAGGGCAGGGCTTTTACGAGCAGTACTTC
>many|15|TRBD2|TRBV7-6|TRBJ2-1
CASSRSFGTSNEQFF
TGTGCCAGCAGCCGTTCTTTCGGGACTAGCAATGAGCAGTTCTTC
>few|15|NA|TRBV7-6|TRBJ2-3
CASSLDTVVTDTQYF
TGTGCCAGCAGCTTGGACACGGTAGTCACAGATACGCAGTATTTT
>many|15|TRBD1|TRBV12-3/TRBV12-4|TRBJ1-2
CASSFRDRATYGYTF
TGTGCCAGCAGTTTCCGGGACAGGGCCACCTATGGCTACACCTTC
>many|15|TRBD1|TRBV7-2|TRBJ2-7
CASSLGRTGVYEQYF
TGTGCCAGCAGCTTAGGGCGGACAGGGGTGTACGAGCAGTACTTC
>NA|13|NA|TRBV9|TRBJ2-2
CASSRQNTGELFF
TGTGCCAGCAGCCGTCAGAACACCGGGGAGCTGTTTTTT
>many|15|NA|TRBV24-1|TRBJ2-3
CATSDLQESTDTQYF
TGTGCCACCAGTGATTTGCAGGAGAGCACAGATACGCAGTATTTT
>medium-sized|13|NA|TRBV28|TRBJ1-1
CASSFWEATEAFF
TGTGCCAGCAGTTTTTGGGAGGCCACTGAAGCTTTCTTT
>many|16|TRBD2|TRBV18|TRBJ2-2
CASSPPGLADTGELFF
TGTGCCAGCTCACCACCGGGACTAGCGGACACCGGGGAGCTGTTTTTT
>medium-sized|11|NA|TRBV7-9|TRBJ2-4
CASSPDGPQDF
TGTGCCAGCAGCCCGGACGGCCCCCAGGACTTC
>many|13|NA|TRBV28|TRBJ1-4
CASSFVESGKLFF
TGTGCCAGCAGTTTTGTTGAATCGGGAAAACTGTTTTTT
>many|14|TRBD2|TRBV10-3|TRBJ2-5
CAISDAAGVETQYF
TGTGCCATCAGTGACGCAGCGGGAGTAGAGACCCAGTACTTC
>NA|16|NA|TRBV20-1|TRBJ1-6
CSARDHGTRHNSPLHF
TGCAGTGCTAGAGACCATGGGACCCGGCATAATTCACCCCTCCACTTT
>many|14|TRBD2|TRBV7-2|TRBJ2-1
CASSRDYTRDEQFF
TGTGCCAGCAGCCGGGACTACACCCGGGATGAGCAGTTCTTC
>many|15|NA|TRBV15|TRBJ2-2
CATSRSGIRTGELFF
TGTGCCACCAGCAGATCAGGGATCCGGACCGGGGAGCTGTTTTTT
>many|14|NA|TRBV14|TRBJ2-2
CASSQVGITGELFF
TGTGCCAGCAGCCAAGTGGGGATCACCGGGGAGCTGTTTTTT
>few|18|NA|TRBV5-1|TRBJ2-7
CASSLIGAKRRGLGEQYF
TGCGCCAGCAGCTTAATCGGGGCAAAGCGAAGAGGGTTGGGAGAGCAGTACTTC
>many|17|NA|TRBV3-1|TRBJ2-5
CASSQVGVGPNKETQYF
TGTGCCAGCAGCCAAGTCGGAGTCGGGCCCAACAAAGAGACCCAGTACTTC
>NA|13|NA|TRBV6-5|TRBJ2-3
CASSQVEGDTQYF
TGTGCCAGCAGCCAGGTGGAGGGGGATACGCAGTATTTT
>few|15|TRBD1|TRBV27|TRBJ2-2
CASSLYRGDTGELFF
TGTGCCAGCAGTTTATACAGGGGTGACACCGGGGAGCTGTTTTTT
>medium-sized|14|TRBD1|TRBV20-1|TRBJ1-4
CSASPGTGDEKLFF
TGCAGTGCCAGCCCCGGGACAGGGGATGAAAAACTGTTTTTT
>many|15|TRBD2|TRBV4-2|TRBJ2-3
CASSQEAGTHDTQYF
TGTGCCAGCAGCCAAGAAGCGGGAACCCACGATACGCAGTATTTT
>many|13|NA|TRBV9|TRBJ2-1
CASSLWDGGQQFF
TGTGCCAGCAGCCTATGGGATGGGGGACAGCAGTTCTTC
>NA|13|TRBD1|TRBV6-2/TRBV6-3|TRBJ2-1
CASSATGGPEQFF
TGTGCCAGCAGCGCCACAGGGGGACCTGAGCAGTTCTTC
>many|13|NA|TRBV18|TRBJ2-3
CASSPTVADTQYF
TGTGCCAGCTCACCAACCGTTGCAGATACGCAGTATTTT
>many|13|NA|TRBV14|TRBJ1-4
CASSRGAGEKLFF
TGTGCCAGCAGCCGGGGGGCCGGAGAAAAACTGTTTTTT
>many|14|NA|TRBV7-2|TRBJ1-6
CASSSRLGNSPLHF
TGTGCCAGCAGCTCAAGATTAGGAAACTCACCCCTCCACTTT
>many|13|NA|TRBV3-1|TRBJ2-5
CASSLGTRETQYF
TGTGCCAGCAGCCTCGGGACCAGGGAGACCCAGTACTTC
>few|14|NA|TRBV6-1|TRBJ2-5
CASSDGLGGETQYF
TGTGCCAGCAGTGACGGCTTAGGTGGAGAGACCCAGTACTTC
>NA|15|TRBD1|TRBV6-1|TRBJ1-1
CASSEAPGQTTEAFF
TGTGCCAGCAGTGAAGCCCCGGGACAGACCACTGAAGCTTTCTTT
>many|15|TRBD1|TRBV12-3/TRBV12-4|TRBJ2-5
CASRDRASTRGTQYF
TGTGCCAGCAGGGACAGGGCCTCCACGAGGGGGACCCAGTACTTC
>many|16|NA|TRBV6-1|TRBJ2-4
CASSEAQGTAKNIQYF
TGTGCCAGCAGTGAAGCCCAGGGGACGGCCAAAAACATTCAGTACTTC
>many|15|TRBD1|TRBV7-9|TRBJ1-3
CASSLGDSRGNTIYF
TGTGCCAGCAGCTTAGGGGACAGCCGAGGAAACACCATATATTTT
>NA|12|NA|TRBV2|TRBJ2-7
CASRLGSYEQYF
TGTGCCAGCCGCCTAGGGTCCTACGAGCAGTACTTC
>many|18|NA|TRBV6-4|TRBJ2-2
CASSDSTEGQGQTGELFF
TGTGCCAGCAGTGACTCGACGGAAGGGCAGGGTCAGACCGGGGAGCTGTTTTTT
>NA|14|TRBD1|TRBV7-2|TRBJ1-1
CASSLVGQGAEAFF
TGTGCCAGCAGCTTAGTGGGACAGGGGGCTGAAGCTTTCTTT
>few|13|NA|TRBV29-1|TRBJ2-1
CSVEQTSSSEQFF
TGCAGCGTTGAACAAACTAGTTCATCTGAGCAGTTCTTC